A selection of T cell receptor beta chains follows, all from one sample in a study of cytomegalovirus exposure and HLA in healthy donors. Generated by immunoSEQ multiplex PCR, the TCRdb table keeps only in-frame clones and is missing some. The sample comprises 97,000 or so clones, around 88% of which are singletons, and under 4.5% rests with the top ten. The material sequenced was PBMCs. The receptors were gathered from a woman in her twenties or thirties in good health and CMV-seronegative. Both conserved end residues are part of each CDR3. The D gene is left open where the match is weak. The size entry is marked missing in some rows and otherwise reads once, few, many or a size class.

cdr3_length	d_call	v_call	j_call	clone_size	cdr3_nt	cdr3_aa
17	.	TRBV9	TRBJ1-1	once	TGTGCCAGCAGCGCAGTACCCCCCTTGCAGGGAGGGACTGAAGCTTTCTTT	CASSAVPPLQGGTEAFF
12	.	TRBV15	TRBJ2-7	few	TGTGCCACCAGCATAGTACAGGGCGTGGAGTACTTC	CATSIVQGVEYF
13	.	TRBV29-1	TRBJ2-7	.	TGCAGCGCAACAAGCCTCACAGGGCTCGAGCAGTACTTC	CSATSLTGLEQYF
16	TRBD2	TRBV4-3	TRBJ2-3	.	TGCGCCAGCAGCCAATCGGGAGGTTCTAAGACAGATACGCAGTATTTT	CASSQSGGSKTDTQYF
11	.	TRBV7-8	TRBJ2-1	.	TGTGCCAGCAGCATACTTCAGGAGGAGTTCTTC	CASSILQEEFF
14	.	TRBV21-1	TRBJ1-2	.	TGTGCCAGCAGCCCTCGGGGAGGGGAGGATGGCTACACCTTC	CASSPRGGEDGYTF
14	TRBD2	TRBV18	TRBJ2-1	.	TGTGCCAGCTTAGCGGGTTCCCTCTACAATGAGCAGTTCTTC	CASLAGSLYNEQFF
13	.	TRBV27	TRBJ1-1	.	TGTGCCAGCAGTTCATACATGAACACTGAAGCTTTCTTT	CASSSYMNTEAFF
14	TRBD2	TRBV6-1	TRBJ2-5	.	TGTGCCAGCAGTGGGACTAGCGGGAGTAAGACCCAGTACTTC	CASSGTSGSKTQYF
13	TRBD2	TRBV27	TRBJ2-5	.	TGTGCCAGCTTCACCCCCGGGGGGGAGACCCAGTACTTC	CASFTPGGETQYF
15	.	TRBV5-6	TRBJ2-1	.	TGTGCCAGCAGCTTGGCGTGGACACCTTACAATGAGCAGTTCTTC	CASSLAWTPYNEQFF
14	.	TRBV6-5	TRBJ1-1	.	TGTGCCAGCAGCCTGACAGGACGCGATAGTGAAGCTTTCTTT	CASSLTGRDSEAFF
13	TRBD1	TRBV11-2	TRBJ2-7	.	TGTGCCAGCAGCTACGACAGGGAAGACGAGCAGTACTTC	CASSYDREDEQYF
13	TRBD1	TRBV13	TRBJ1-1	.	TGTGCCAGCAGCGTAACAGGGGAAACTGAAGCTTTCTTT	CASSVTGETEAFF
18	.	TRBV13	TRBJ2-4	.	TGTGCCAGCAGCTACGGACCGGCGGGCAGCGGGTCCAAAAGCATTCAGTACTTC	CASSYGPAGSGSKSIQYF
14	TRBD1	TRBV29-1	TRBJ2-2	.	TGCAGCGTAAGGACAGGGGGCGCCGCCGGGGAGCTGTTTTTT	CSVRTGGAAGELFF
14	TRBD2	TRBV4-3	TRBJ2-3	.	TGCGCCAGCAGCGCTAGCGGTTACACAGATACGCAGTATTTT	CASSASGYTDTQYF
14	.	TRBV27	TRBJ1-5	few	TGTGCCAGCAGTTTTCAGGGCTTCAATCAGCCCCAGCATTTT	CASSFQGFNQPQHF
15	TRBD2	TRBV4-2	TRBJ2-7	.	TGTGCCAGCAGCCAAGAAGGGGGACTAGCCTACGAGCAGTACTTC	CASSQEGGLAYEQYF
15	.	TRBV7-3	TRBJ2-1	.	TGTGCCAGCAGCTTATCCCAGGGCTCCTACAATGAGCAGTTCTTC	CASSLSQGSYNEQFF
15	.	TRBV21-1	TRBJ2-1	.	TGTGCCAGCAGCAGGTACGGAGGCGCCTACAATGAGCAGTTCTTC	CASSRYGGAYNEQFF
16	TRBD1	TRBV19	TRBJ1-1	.	TGTGCCAGTAAACGGACAGGGGGCAGATTGGGCACTGAAGCTTTCTTT	CASKRTGGRLGTEAFF
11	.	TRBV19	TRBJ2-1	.	TGTGCCAGTTCTAGCAGTAATGAGCAGTTCTTC	CASSSSNEQFF
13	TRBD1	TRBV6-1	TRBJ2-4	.	TGTGCCAGCACTCAGACAGGGGGAAACATTCAGTACTTC	CASTQTGGNIQYF
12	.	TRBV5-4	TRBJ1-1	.	TGTGCCAGCACCAGGGACACCGCTGAAGCTTTCTTT	CASTRDTAEAFF
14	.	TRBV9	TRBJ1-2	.	TGTGCCAGCAGTGGAATGGGGGCGGACTATGGCTACACCTTC	CASSGMGADYGYTF
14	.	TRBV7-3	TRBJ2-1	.	TGTGCCAGCAGCTTAGCCGGGGGTTACAATGAGCAGTTCTTC	CASSLAGGYNEQFF
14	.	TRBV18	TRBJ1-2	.	TGTGCCAGCACCTCAGGGCAGACTAACTATGGCTACACCTTC	CASTSGQTNYGYTF
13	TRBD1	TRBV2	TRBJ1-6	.	TGTGCCGGCGGACAGGCCCATAATTCACCCCTCCACTTT	CAGGQAHNSPLHF
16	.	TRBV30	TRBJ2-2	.	TGTGCCTGGAGTGTAGCCAGGCTCGGGAACACCGGGGAGCTGTTTTTT	CAWSVARLGNTGELFF
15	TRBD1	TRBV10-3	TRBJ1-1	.	TGTGCCATCAGGACACCGGGACAGGGGTTGACTGAAGCTTTCTTT	CAIRTPGQGLTEAFF
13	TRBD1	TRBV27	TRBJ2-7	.	TGTGCCAGCTGGACAGGGTTTCCCTACGAGCAGTACTTC	CASWTGFPYEQYF
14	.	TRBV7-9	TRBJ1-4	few	TGTGCCAGCAGCTTAGTGGGGGGAATCGAAAAACTGTTTTTT	CASSLVGGIEKLFF
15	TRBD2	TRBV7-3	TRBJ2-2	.	TGTGCCAGCAGCTTACGCGGGAGTGGCACCGGGGAGCTGTTTTTT	CASSLRGSGTGELFF
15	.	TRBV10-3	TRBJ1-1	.	TGTGCCATCAGTGCGGGGGAAAAGCTGAACACTGAAGCTTTCTTT	CAISAGEKLNTEAFF
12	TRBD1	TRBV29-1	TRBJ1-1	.	TGCAGCGGGGGACAGGGGAACACTGAAGCTTTCTTT	CSGGQGNTEAFF
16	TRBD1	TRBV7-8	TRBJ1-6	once	TGTGCCAGCAGCACCCGGACAGGGAAGGATAATTCACCCCTCCACTTT	CASSTRTGKDNSPLHF
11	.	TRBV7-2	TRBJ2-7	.	TGTGCCAGCAGCTACACAGACGAGCAGTACTTC	CASSYTDEQYF
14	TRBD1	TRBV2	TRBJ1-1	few	TGTGCCAGCAGTGCAGGGGGCCCTAGCGCTGAAGCTTTCTTT	CASSAGGPSAEAFF
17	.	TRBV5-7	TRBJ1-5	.	TGTGCCAGCAGCTTGGGCAGGGTGGGGATAACAAATCAGCCCCAGCATTTT	CASSLGRVGITNQPQHF
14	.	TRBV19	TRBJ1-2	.	TGTGCCAGTAGTATACAGGAACGACCTTATGGCTACACCTTC	CASSIQERPYGYTF
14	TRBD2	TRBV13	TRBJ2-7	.	TGTGCCAGCAGCTTAGGGACTAGCATCTACGAGCAGTACTTC	CASSLGTSIYEQYF
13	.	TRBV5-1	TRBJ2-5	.	TGCGCCAGCAGCTGGGAGATCCAAGAGACCCAGTACTTC	CASSWEIQETQYF
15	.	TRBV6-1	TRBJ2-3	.	TGTGCCAGCAGTCGTCGGCGGGGCGACACAGATACGCAGTATTTT	CASSRRRGDTDTQYF
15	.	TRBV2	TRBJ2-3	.	TGTGCCAGCAGTGAAACAGGCCCGAGCACAGATACGCAGTATTTT	CASSETGPSTDTQYF
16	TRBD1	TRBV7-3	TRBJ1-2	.	TGTGCCAGCAGCACCCCGGGACAGGGGGCTTTCGGGGGCTACACCTTC	CASSTPGQGAFGGYTF
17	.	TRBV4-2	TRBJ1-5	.	TGTGCCAGCAGCCAGACTCGCTCGGGGGATGCCGGTCAGCCCCAGCATTTT	CASSQTRSGDAGQPQHF
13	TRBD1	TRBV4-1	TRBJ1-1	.	TGCGCCAGCGGCCGGGACAGAAACACTGAAGCTTTCTTT	CASGRDRNTEAFF
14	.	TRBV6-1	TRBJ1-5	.	TGTGCCAGCAACGGAGGGAATAGCAATCAGCCCCAGCATTTT	CASNGGNSNQPQHF
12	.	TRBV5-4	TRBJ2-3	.	TGTGCCAGCAGCACCGCGGGTAATACGCAGTATTTT	CASSTAGNTQYF
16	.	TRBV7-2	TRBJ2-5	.	TGTGCCAGCAGCTTCGTAGGGGGGGCCGTGGAAGAGACCCAGTACTTC	CASSFVGGAVEETQYF
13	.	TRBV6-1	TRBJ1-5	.	TGTGCCAGCAGTGAAGCGGGCGATCAGCCCCAGCATTTT	CASSEAGDQPQHF
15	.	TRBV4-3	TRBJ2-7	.	TGCGCCAGCAGCCGCAGCCGGGACTCCACCTACGAGCAGTACTTC	CASSRSRDSTYEQYF
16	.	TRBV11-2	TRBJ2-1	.	TGTGCCAGCAGCCAAGGGCACAGGTTCTCCTACAATGAGCAGTTCTTC	CASSQGHRFSYNEQFF
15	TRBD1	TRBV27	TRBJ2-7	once	TGTGCCAGCTCCTCCTCCGGGACAGGGGGCAGGGAGCAGTACTTC	CASSSSGTGGREQYF